This T cell receptor (beta chain) is from a study of blood T cell repertoires in COVID-19. Overall study: Some COVID-19 samples were acute and others convalescent; all came from the United States, Italy and Spain.

Original processing methods: How many nucleated cells were present was estimated from reference gene primer amplification. Clones were read by immunoSEQ multiplex PCR, and TCRdb kept only the in-frame ones, dropping some. The V and J calls and clone size were taken over from that table, and D and trimming were inferred from the DNA. The data contain about 220,000 clones, approximately 80% of them singletons. This CDR3 is 16 amino acids long. Trimming stripped 6 bases from V and 3 bases from J, with 19 bases between. Germline V CDR1 and CDR2: LNHDA, SQIVND (reference sequence). Material: peripheral blood. This sequence was found in a woman between 55 and 75 years old who had recovered from COVID-19. The chain joins TRBV19 to TRBJ2-3; weak D call: TRBD2 (6 bases). The CDR3 sequence is CASSLSLFRETDTQYF. The CDR3 nucleotides read TGTGCCAGTAGCCTCTCGCTCTTTCGGGAGACAGATACGCAGTATTTT.